This T cell receptor (beta chain) was sequenced during a study of T cell responses to AZD1222 COVID-19 vaccine. Points from the study as a whole: It should be noted that donors were predominantly white British and more often female, and clonal diversity was possibly underestimated. Spike-wide coverage was observed for vaccine-associated CD4 TCRs, with dominant responses at 160-218 and 743-854. Nearly half of unique spike-specific TCRs reportedly avoided B.1.351 and B.1.1.7 mutated regions.

Here immunoSEQ multiplex PCR was the method, and the copy in TCRdb shows in-frame clones only, minus some. This table has 150,000 or so clones, 85% to 95% appearing once. V dropped 8 bases and J dropped 3 bases, with 13 bases sitting between them. The CDR3 extends over 14 amino acids. The germline V gene has CDR1 SNHLY and CDR2 FYNNEI. In regard to this clone: Antigen: not known.

The rearrangement joins TRBV2 to TRBJ1-4; maybe TRBD1 (6 bases). This TCR came from an adult who received the AZD1222 COVID-19 vaccine. The source material was peripheral blood, sampled 28 days after the second AZD1222 dose. The CDR3 loop is CASGKDSPNEKLFF. The DNA for the CDR3 is TGTGCCAGCGGAAAGGACAGCCCTAATGAAAAACTGTTTTTT.